The rows below give T cell receptor beta chains drawn from one sample of a study of blood T cell repertoires in COVID-19. Generated by immunoSEQ multiplex PCR, the TCRdb table keeps only in-frame clones and is missing some. The profile covers about 170,000 clones, with around 82% appearing a single time and 15% to 20% taken by the ten largest. The sequencing sample was made of peripheral blood. The receptors were sampled from a woman in her 70s who had recovered from COVID-19. Each CDR3 is given with its conserved first and last residue. A D gene is named only where the DNA matches it firmly. Only part of the rows carry a size: once, few, many, or a class if the clone is expanded.

v_call	clone_size	d_call	j_call	cdr3_aa	cdr3_nt
TRBV2	.	TRBD1	TRBJ1-1	CASTRGGTGGTEAFF	TGTGCCAGCACCCGGGGGGGGACAGGGGGCACTGAAGCTTTCTTT
TRBV5-1	once	.	TRBJ1-5	CASSFGTLGGEPQHF	TGCGCCAGCAGCTTTGGGACCCTGGGAGGAGAGCCCCAGCATTTT
TRBV30	.	.	TRBJ1-2	CAWKGGGGHYGYTF	TGTGCCTGGAAAGGCGGGGGCGGGCACTATGGCTACACCTTC
TRBV19	.	.	TRBJ1-1	CASSIRGPSPEAFF	TGTGCCAGTAGTATAAGAGGGCCTTCCCCTGAAGCTTTCTTT
TRBV7-9	.	TRBD1	TRBJ1-4	CASSLQGAREKLFF	TGTGCCAGCAGCTTACAGGGGGCTCGGGAAAAACTGTTTTTT
TRBV10-3	.	TRBD2	TRBJ2-5	CAIKGRVSGGQETQYF	TGTGCCATCAAAGGGCGGGTTAGCGGGGGGCAAGAGACCCAGTACTTC
TRBV18	.	.	TRBJ1-2	CASSPRFGDGYTF	TGTGCCAGCTCACCAAGGTTCGGAGATGGCTACACCTTC
TRBV12-3/TRBV12-4	.	TRBD2	TRBJ2-3	CASQLTSGRQYF	TGTGCCAGCCAACTTACTAGCGGGCGGCAGTATTTT
TRBV6-5	.	TRBD1	TRBJ1-3	CASSYSTGAGNTIYF	TGTGCCAGCAGTTACTCGACAGGGGCTGGAAACACCATATATTTT
TRBV5-1	.	TRBD1	TRBJ2-4	CASSLAGGQGAYGIQYF	TGCGCCAGCAGCTTGGCCGGTGGGCAGGGGGCGTATGGCATTCAGTACTTC
TRBV10-1	.	TRBD2	TRBJ2-5	CASSGLAGGGQETQYF	TGCGCCAGCAGTGGCCTAGCGGGGGGGGGACAAGAGACCCAGTACTTC
TRBV7-9	.	TRBD2	TRBJ2-1	CASSPSGGVYNEQFF	TGTGCCAGCAGCCCTAGCGGGGGGGTCTACAATGAGCAGTTCTTC
TRBV5-1	few	.	TRBJ1-1	CASRTDTDAEAFF	TGCGCCAGCAGAACGGACACGGATGCTGAAGCTTTCTTT
TRBV7-8	.	.	TRBJ2-7	CASSPFGGRREQYF	TGTGCCAGCAGCCCCTTTGGGGGCCGGCGCGAGCAGTACTTC
TRBV11-2	once	.	TRBJ2-5	CASSPRGGHGSWETQYF	TGTGCCAGCAGCCCCAGAGGGGGTCATGGTTCGTGGGAGACCCAGTACTTC
TRBV5-1	.	.	TRBJ1-1	CASTPWGGGNTEAFF	TGCGCCAGCACCCCATGGGGGGGAGGTAACACTGAAGCTTTCTTT
TRBV15	.	.	TRBJ1-5	CATSRDGASGQPQHF	TGTGCCACCAGCAGAGATGGCGCCAGCGGGCAGCCCCAGCATTTT
TRBV2	.	TRBD2	TRBJ2-7	CASSVGSGVPSDEQYF	TGTGCCAGCAGTGTTGGTAGCGGGGTCCCCTCCGACGAGCAGTACTTC
TRBV25-1	.	.	TRBJ2-1	CASSPRVGGYNEQFF	TGTGCCAGCAGTCCCCGGGTAGGGGGCTACAATGAGCAGTTCTTC
TRBV5-1	.	TRBD1	TRBJ2-3	CASIGQGASTDTQYF	TGCGCCAGCATAGGGCAGGGGGCTAGCACAGATACGCAGTATTTT
TRBV5-4	.	TRBD2	TRBJ2-3	CASSLRLAASTDTQYF	TGTGCCAGCAGCTTGCGGCTAGCGGCAAGCACAGATACGCAGTATTTT
TRBV6-5	.	.	TRBJ1-1	CASSYVRANTEAFF	TGTGCCAGCAGTTACGTCAGGGCGAACACTGAAGCTTTCTTT
TRBV5-1	.	.	TRBJ2-1	CASSRSGTQYNEQFF	TGCGCCAGCAGCCGTTCCGGGACACAATACAATGAGCAGTTCTTC
TRBV7-2	.	.	TRBJ2-5	CASGRPGETQYF	TGTGCCAGCGGGCGCCCAGGGGAGACCCAGTACTTC
TRBV3-1/TRBV3-2	.	.	TRBJ1-3	CASSQGSSGNTIYF	TGTGCCAGCAGCCAAGGGTCCTCCGGGAACACCATATATTTT
TRBV29-1	.	TRBD2	TRBJ2-1	CSVNSGRPDNEQFF	TGCAGCGTGAACAGCGGGAGGCCGGACAATGAGCAGTTCTTC
TRBV27	.	.	TRBJ2-3	CASSPNREDTQYF	TGTGCCAGCAGTCCCAACAGGGAGGATACGCAGTATTTT
TRBV7-3	.	TRBD2	TRBJ2-5	CASSHAPASGVGETQYF	TGTGCCAGCAGCCATGCCCCGGCTAGCGGGGTGGGGGAGACCCAGTACTTC
TRBV18	.	.	TRBJ2-7	CASSPDPSGDEQYF	TGTGCCAGCTCGCCCGACCCATCCGGGGACGAGCAGTACTTC
TRBV14	.	TRBD2	TRBJ2-1	CASSPGTSGHNEQFF	TGTGCCAGCAGCCCCGGGACTAGCGGACACAATGAGCAGTTCTTC
TRBV5-4	.	TRBD2	TRBJ2-3	CASRLLAGGVTDTQYF	TGTGCCAGCAGGCTACTAGCGGGGGGCGTCACAGATACGCAGTATTTT
TRBV10-3	.	.	TRBJ2-7	CAISEPHRVWGEQYF	TGTGCCATCAGTGAGCCGCACAGGGTATGGGGCGAGCAGTACTTC
TRBV5-1	once	.	TRBJ1-2	CASSLLQGNYGYTF	TGCGCCAGCAGCTTGTTACAGGGAAACTATGGCTACACCTTC
TRBV18	.	.	TRBJ2-4	CASSPGVTGSNIQYF	TGTGCCAGCTCACCCGGGGTTACGGGGTCAAACATTCAGTACTTC
TRBV5-1	.	TRBD2	TRBJ2-1	CASSFSGGDNEQFF	TGCGCCAGCAGCTTTAGCGGGGGTGACAATGAGCAGTTCTTC
TRBV27	.	TRBD2	TRBJ2-2	CASSLASGRAGGGELFF	TGTGCCAGCAGTTTGGCTAGCGGGAGGGCCGGGGGCGGGGAGCTGTTTTTT
TRBV7-9	.	.	TRBJ2-1	CASSGGGSSYNEQFF	TGTGCCAGCAGCGGGGGCGGGAGCTCCTACAATGAGCAGTTCTTC
TRBV28	.	.	TRBJ2-3	CASSLGRRDGGGDTQYF	TGTGCCAGCAGTTTGGGAAGGCGGGACGGCGGAGGAGATACGCAGTATTTT
TRBV5-4	.	.	TRBJ2-3	CASSLASDTQYF	TGTGCCAGCAGCTTGGCGTCAGATACGCAGTATTTT